Shown below are 3 T cell receptor beta chains from a single sample sequenced in a study of human T cells and chemical hapten exposure. The time point denotes: pre-sensitization, week 0. Treatment in this sample: therapeutic diphenylcyclopropenone sensitization with weekly scalp DPC. TCRdb independently ran MiXCR on the RACE reads; one entry per CDR3 protein. Among about 89,000 distinct CDR3 sequences listed, roughly a tenth were seen once. The sequencing here drew on whole blood, taken in connection with sensitization to the hapten diphenylcyclopropenone (DPC). The receptors here all came from a woman aged 55-70 years with alopecia areata. Some clones in this sample may be carry-over from other donors' samples.

This sequence joins TRBV6-5 and TRBJ2-7; the D gene could be TRBD1 or TRBD2 (5 bases each). The CDR3 loop spans 15 amino acids. V lost 0 bases and J 2 bases, leaving 11 bases between the germline ends. Germline CDR1 and CDR2: MNHEY and SVGAGI. Here the CDR3 reads CASSYSGVATYEQYF. DNA for the CDR3: TGTGCCAGCAGTTACTCAGGGGTAGCGACCTACGAGCAGTACTTC.

This clonotype appeared many times. The chain couples TRBV18 to TRBJ2-5, with 8 bases lining up with TRBD1. The CDR3 loop spans 15 amino acids. CDR1 is KGHSH and CDR2 is LQKENI in the germline V gene. Trimming cost V 2 bases and J 4 bases; bases outside gene matches: 6. The DNA of the CDR3 is TGTGCCAGCTCACCAAAGGCAGGGGGCTTAGAGACCCAGTACTTC. Encoded protein: CASSPKAGGLETQYF.

The table lists this clonotype with many counts. The chain uses TRBV5-1 and TRBJ2-2; D remains ambiguous. The CDR3 length is 14 residues. The V gene lost 0 bases and the J gene lost 5 bases, with 8 bases spanning the gap. Germline loops: CDR1 SGHRS, CDR2 YFSETQ. As DNA, the CDR3 is TGCGCCAGCAGCTTGGGGGAAAGGACCGGGGAGCTGTTTTTT. It yields the protein CASSLGERTGELFF.